Following are 23 T cell receptor beta chains from one sample sequenced in a study of blood T cell repertoires in COVID-19. The method was immunoSEQ multiplex PCR; TCRdb's version includes in-frame clones alone and lacks a portion of them. Here the sample spans fewer than 110,000 clones, around 82% being singletons. The sequencing input was peripheral blood. These receptors were taken from a human donor in a cohort sampled during active or convalescent COVID-19.

V usage is TRBV2 and J usage is TRBJ1-6, with a weak D call TRBD1 (6 bases). CDR3 length: 15 amino acids. The V gene lost 8 bases and the J gene lost 9 bases, with 20 bases spanning the gap. CDR1 is SNHLY, CDR2 FYNNEI, per germline. The CDR3 region is CASCGSAGAGSPLHF. CDR3 in DNA: TGTGCCAGCTGTGGGTCCGCGGGGGCAGGTTCACCCCTCCACTTT.

The CDR3 bases are TGCAGCGTTGAAGATCTAGGGGTCTCCTACGAGCAGTACTTC. This gives the protein CSVEDLGVSYEQYF. The V and J genes are TRBV29-1 and TRBJ2-7; a weak D match, TRBD1 (5 bases). Germline-derived CDR1 and CDR2 are SQVTM and ANQGSEA. Trimming took 0 bases from V and 0 from J, leaving 9 bases between them. The CDR3 spans 14 residues.

J is TRBJ2-7 and V is TRBV11-3; the D is unclear. CDR1 is SGHNT and CDR2 is YENEEA in the germline V gene. The CDR3 contains 15 residues. The V and J ends lost 1 base and 2 bases respectively, with 12 bases between them. The CDR3 DNA follows: TGTGCCAGCAGCTTAGGGATCAGGATCCCCTACGAGCAGTACTTC. This encodes CASSLGIRIPYEQYF.

The chain uses TRBV11-2 and TRBJ1-5; 8 bases match TRBD1. The J segment lost 2 bases and the V segment lost 4 bases, leaving 7 bases of the junction unmatched. The CDR3 length is 16 residues. Germline values: CDR1 SGHAT, CDR2 FQNNGV. The CDR3 reads CASSSPGQGGNQPQHF. The CDR3 DNA is TGTGCCAGCAGCTCCCCCGGACAGGGTGGCAATCAGCCCCAGCATTTT. The whole variable domain, remainder taken from reference TRBV11-2 and TRBJ1-5, is EAGVAQSPRYKIIEKRQSVAFWCNPISGHATLYWYQQILGQGPKLLIQFQNNGVVDDSQLPKDRFSAERLKGVDSTLKIQPAKLEDSAVYLCASSSPGQGGNQPQHFGDGTRLSIL.

V and J are TRBV28 and TRBJ1-2; 7 nucleotides agree with TRBD1. Losses at the gene ends were 2 bases for V and 0 bases for J; bases not matched to a gene: 3. This CDR3 is built from 15 residues. Germline assignment: CDR1 MDHEN and CDR2 SYDVKM. The CDR3 sequence is CASSLDRAANYGYTF. Here the CDR3 DNA reads TGTGCCAGCAGTTTAGACAGGGCGGCTAACTATGGCTACACCTTC.

In nucleotides, the CDR3 is TGTGCCAGCAGCGTAGTAGGGGGCGGAGGAGATACGCAGTATTTT. Protein product: CASSVVGGGGDTQYF. This chain links TRBV9 with TRBJ2-3, with 7 bases fitting TRBD1. The germline CDR1 and CDR2 sequences are SGDLS and YYNGEE. The length of the CDR3 is 15 residues. The V segment lost 0 bases and the J segment 5 bases; nucleotides outside the gene matches: 6. The full variable domain, completed using reference TRBV9 and TRBJ2-3, is DSGVTQTPKHLITATGQRVTLRCSPRSGDLSVYWYQQSLDQGLQFLIQYYNGEERAKGNILERFSAQQFPDLHSELNLSSLELGDSALYFCASSVVGGGGDTQYFGPGTRLTVL.

The gene calls are TRBV5-1 and TRBJ2-3, with 13 bases lining up with TRBD2. With 0 bases clipped from V and 2 bases from J, the junction kept 6 bases outside the gene matches. The CDR3 sequence is 18 residues long. The germline CDR1 and CDR2 sequences are SGHRS and YFSETQ. This chain's CDR3 is CASSLARLAGGFTDTQYF. CDR3 nucleotide sequence: TGCGCCAGCAGCTTGGCCCGACTAGCGGGGGGCTTCACAGATACGCAGTATTTT.

J is TRBJ1-2 and V is TRBV3-1 (or the pseudogene TRBV3-2); unclear D gene. With 0 bases removed from V and 0 bases from J, the gap between germline ends came to 17 bases. The germline gives CDR1 LGHDT, CDR2 YNNKEL (reference sequence). This CDR3 is built from 18 residues. The CDR3 nucleotides read TGTGCCAGCAGCCAAGATCCGAGGCGATCCCTCACTAACTATGGCTACACCTTC. This sequence encodes CASSQDPRRSLTNYGYTF.

V is TRBV5-1 and J is TRBJ1-5, with TRBD1 matching over 8 bases. The J segment lost 3 bases and the V segment lost 5 bases, leaving 7 bases of the junction unmatched. Germline V gene lookup returns CDR1 SGHRS and CDR2 YFSETQ. CDR3 length: 15 amino acids. The CDR3 DNA sequence: TGCGCCAGCAGGCAGGGACAGGCCTCCAATCAGCCCCAGCATTTT. Its protein product is CASRQGQASNQPQHF.

The chain combines TRBV19 with TRBJ1-6; perhaps TRBD1 as D (6 bases). V was clipped by 6 bases and J by 8 bases, with 17 bases between them. Germline V CDR1 and CDR2: LNHDA, SQIVND (reference sequence). The CDR3 length is 15 residues. The CDR3 sequence is CASRTDSQLYSPLHF. DNA for the CDR3: TGTGCCAGTAGAACGGACAGCCAGCTCTATTCACCCCTCCACTTT.

The chain links TRBV24-1 to TRBJ1-2; the D is unclear. The CDR3 consists of 15 residues. The germline V and J ends were trimmed by 3 bases and 4 bases, with 14 bases remaining between them. The germline CDR1 and CDR2 sequences are KGHDR and SFDVKD. The CDR3 DNA sequence: TGTGCCACCAGTGATCCGGTTAAGACGGGCTATGGCTACACCTTC. Translation: CATSDPVKTGYGYTF.

This clone was seen only once. This rearrangement joins TRBV5-8 to TRBJ2-3; D perhaps matches TRBD1 (5 bases). This CDR3 spans 15 amino acids. The germline V and J ends were trimmed by 1 base and 0 bases, with 9 bases remaining between them. Germline CDR1 is SGHTS and CDR2 is YDEGEE. CDR3 sequence (DNA): TGTGCCAGCAGCTTGTCTAGGGGAAGCACAGATACGCAGTATTTT. Encoded protein: CASSLSRGSTDTQYF.

This clone was observed a handful of times. The CDR3 DNA sequence: TGCAGTGCTAGGTGGGGACAGCGCTACACCTTC. Protein: CSARWGQRYTF. The V and J genes are TRBV20-1 and TRBJ1-2, with TRBD1 identical over 7 bases. The germline CDR1 and CDR2 sequences are DFQATT and SNEGSKA (reference sequence). The CDR3 consists of 11 residues. V gave up 3 bases and J gave up 9 bases; unmatched junction bases: 4.

The chain couples TRBV12-2 to TRBJ1-1; no check of the table's D call, TRBD1, against the DNA was made. TRBV12-2 is a documented pseudogene. CDR3 size: 15 residues. The CDR3 nucleotides are TGTGCAAGTCGCTTAACGTCGGACAGGAGCACTGAAGCTTTCTTT. The encoded protein is CASRLTSDRSTEAFF.

This chain links TRBV3-1 (or the pseudogene TRBV3-2) with TRBJ1-2; the match to TRBD1 covers 10 bases. V was clipped by 3 bases and J by 4 bases; unmatched bases: 5. Germline lookup yields CDR1 LGHDT and CDR2 YNNKEL (reference sequence). The CDR3 runs to 15 residues. The CDR3 protein is CASSHDRGRIYGYTF. CDR3 DNA sequence: TGTGCCAGCAGCCACGACAGGGGGCGGATCTATGGCTACACCTTC.

The chain carries TRBV7-6 and TRBJ2-5, with a tentative D call TRBD1 (8 bases). Trimming left V 5 bases short and J 5 bases short, with 18 bases between. This CDR3 is built from 15 residues. Germline assignment: CDR1 SGHVS and CDR2 FNYEAQ. CDR3 DNA: TGTGCCAGCAGCCCAGCGAACAGGGGGGGCGAGACCCAGTACTTC. Translating it yields CASSPANRGGETQYF.

This clone was seen only once. The CDR3 spells CASSPRGGMNTEAFF. DNA of the CDR3: TGTGCCAGCAGCCCCCGGGGGGGAATGAACACTGAAGCTTTCTTT. V usage is TRBV5-6 and J usage is TRBJ1-1; the D gene is possibly TRBD1 (5 bases). Germline CDR1 reads SGHDT; CDR2 reads YYEEEE. The CDR3 extends over 15 amino acids. V lost 4 bases and J 0 bases, leaving 13 bases between the germline ends.

V and J are TRBV2 and TRBJ2-1; D ambiguous. V lost 9 bases to trimming and J lost 6 bases, with 21 bases between them. The V gene's germline CDR1 is SNHLY and CDR2 FYNNEI. This CDR3 is built from 15 residues. The chain's CDR3 is CASPTGPRFGNEQFF. The CDR3 nucleotides are TGTGCCAGTCCTACTGGGCCACGGTTCGGCAATGAGCAGTTCTTC.

The chain couples TRBV5-1 to TRBJ1-6, with 7 bases aligning to TRBD1. Germline V gene sequence: CDR1 SGHRS, CDR2 YFSETQ. Trimming cost V 4 bases and J 6 bases; bases outside gene matches: 4. The CDR3 has 14 residues. The CDR3: CASSVGTANSPLHF. CDR3 in DNA: TGCGCCAGCAGCGTCGGGACAGCTAATTCACCCCTCCACTTT.

This chain links TRBV10-3 with TRBJ1-5; 8 bases are a match to TRBD1. After removal of 11 bases from V and 6 bases from J, the junction contained 12 bases not matched to a gene. Germline V gene lookup returns CDR1 ENHRY and CDR2 SYGVKD. CDR3 length equals 14 residues. The CDR3 DNA follows: TGTGCCTTCCCAGACAGGGGAGTTTGTCAGCCCCAGCATTTT. This codes for CAFPDRGVCQPQHF.

This chain connects TRBV6-5 to TRBJ1-5; a possible D gene is TRBD1 (6 bases). This CDR3 has 15 amino acids. Germline V gives CDR1 MNHEY, CDR2 SVGAGI. V lost 7 bases, J lost 0 bases, and 13 bases lay in between. The DNA for the CDR3 is TGTGCCAGCATCAGGGGTTTCAATAGCAATCAGCCCCAGCATTTT. It yields the protein CASIRGFNSNQPQHF.

The chain joins TRBV11-2 to TRBJ2-1; D may be TRBD1 (6 bases). The germline V and J ends were trimmed by 7 bases and 8 bases, with 15 bases remaining between them. The CDR3 is made up of 13 amino acids. Germline V gives CDR1 SGHAT, CDR2 FQNNGV. Here the CDR3 reads CASNWGREDEQFF. The CDR3 region has the DNA TGTGCCAGCAATTGGGGGCGAGAGGATGAGCAGTTCTTC. The entire variable domain, with the rest obtained from reference TRBV11-2 and TRBJ2-1, is as follows: EAGVAQSPRYKIIEKRQSVAFWCNPISGHATLYWYQQILGQGPKLLIQFQNNGVVDDSQLPKDRFSAERLKGVDSTLKIQPAKLEDSAVYLCASNWGREDEQFFGPGTRLTVL.

The V call is TRBV4-1, the J call TRBJ1-1; 10 bases agree with TRBD1. J lost 10 bases, V lost 3 bases, and 5 bases had no gene match. The CDR3 is made up of 13 amino acids. Germline V lookup: CDR1 MGHRA, CDR2 YSYEKL. CDR3 in amino acids: CASSQTGGGGAFF. In nucleotides, the CDR3 is TGCGCCAGCAGCCAGACAGGGGGCGGCGGAGCTTTCTTT.